This T cell receptor (beta chain) was sequenced during a study of TIL therapy for anti-PD-1-resistant metastatic lung cancer. Sequencing used immunoSEQ v3. The data were produced by immunoSEQ multiplex PCR, yet TCRdb's version contains in-frame clones alone and is incomplete. This repertoire shows about 57,000 clones, around 80% found once; its top ten account for about 5%. The CDR3 has 12 amino acids. V was clipped by 2 bases and J by 3 bases, with 4 bases between them. Germline V gene sequence: CDR1 SEHNR, CDR2 FQNEAQ (reference sequence). Time point of the sample: pre-treatment sample, taken before nivolumab and TIL therapy. This clone was counted only a few times. Its antigen is as yet unknown. Whole-study findings and limits: Infused TIL clonotypes partially replaced the baseline blood repertoire, then decayed over months.

The V gene is TRBV7-9, the J gene TRBJ1-1, with no clear D. The TCR comes from a woman between 30 and 80 years old with non-small cell lung cancer. The sample in question was blood, obtained at baseline. CDR3 amino acids: CASSLLDTEAFF. The CDR3 coding sequence is TGTGCCAGCAGCTTACTAGACACTGAAGCTTTCTTT.